This T cell receptor beta chain comes out of a study of post-analysis software for immune sequencing data (dated by TCRdb to about 2015). At the level of the whole study: The recorded disease courses included relapsing-remitting, secondary progressive and progressive-relapsing multiple sclerosis, and some patients had no subtype annotation. The patient repertoires were set against about eleven previously published healthy control repertoires from donors whose ages ranged from roughly 6 to 27 years. A subset of samples was prepared in parallel using single-end sample barcoding, then pooled and co-amplified after Illumina adapter ligation. Here is what the overall study found, with its caveats: Roughly 5 TRBV segments, including TRBV5-6, TRBV5-1 and TRBV20-1, were significantly more frequent in patients than controls. Direct clustering with F measure revealed strong co-clustering of samples prepared in the same batch, which led to a batch-effect correction. The control group was slightly older than the multiple sclerosis patient group. Normalized Chao1 diversity was significantly lower in multiple sclerosis patients than controls, suggesting substantial peripheral T-cell clonal expansion.

TCR beta repertoires were profiled from peripheral blood of approximately 13 young patients with multiple sclerosis to demonstrate the VDJtools post-analysis software. The multiple sclerosis patients were children and adolescents between roughly 6 and 17 years of age. This clonotype showed up just a few times. Its antigen is not yet known. Base qualities are not provided; no much larger clone lies one nucleotide away. Library preparation employed PCR. The listed sequencing device is Illumina HiSeq 2500. To reduce PCR and sequencing biases, unique molecular identifiers were incorporated into the TCR beta cDNA libraries. Approximately 500,000 cDNA molecules were obtained per 1 to 10 million input T cells, so each molecule approximated one T cell. The patient libraries were prepared and sequenced using the same protocol as the earlier healthy control dataset. Samples belonging to the same batch were prepared together, multiplexed and sequenced on a shared HiSeq lane. Turning to the authors' computational methods: Raw barcoded reads were processed with MIGEC, and single-read molecular identifier groups were discarded before consensus assembly and CDR3 extraction. VDJtools was used for post-analysis of the clonotype tables, and diversity was normalized by down-sampling every dataset to the size of the smallest sample. Repertoire overlap clustering matched CDR3 amino acid but not nucleotide sequences to correct batch-related cross-sample contamination. TCRdb ran its own pipeline on the public reads, namely fastp trimming at Q25 and MiXCR clone calling, and kept in-frame beta chains. For every CDR3 protein sequence, its rows merge into one entry that carries the most common genes and DNA. The V and J calls here are based on TCRdb, not the publication. This sample lists hundreds of thousands of distinct CDR3 sequences; 40% to 55% were detected once. In total, the top ten clones hold around an eighth of the sample.

Per the germline V gene (reference sequence), DFQATT is the CDR1 and SNEGSKA is the CDR2. CDR3 length: 13 amino acids, cysteine to phenylalanine. This entry keeps only the CDR3 DNA: 39 bases, framed from base 1. Between the V and J ends, shortened by 5 bases and 7 bases respectively, the junction contains 17 bases. This chain joins TRBV20-1 to TRBJ1-2; no confident D gene assignment can be made. The sample consisted of blood. The clonotype originates from a girl aged 10-17 years with multiple sclerosis. The sequenced DNA: TGCAGTGCTGTTACAGTCACACGAGGTGGCTACACCTTC. This translates into CSAVTVTRGGYTF.